Following are 30 T cell receptor beta chains from one sample sequenced in a study of T cell therapy after organ transplantation. Time point indicated: 20-29 weeks after completion of therapy. These TCRs are of unknown antigen specificity. Data came from immunoSEQ multiplex PCR; TCRdb stores just in-frame clones and leaves some out. The repertoire has about 17,000 clones, over 75% of them found once; the top ten carry roughly 31%. The sample was CD8+ T cells from blood, taken after autologous CMV-specific T cell therapy. The receptors originated from a human patient who had received a solid organ transplant and had CMV disease. The graft donor may have contributed some T cells.

The rearrangement links TRBV2 to TRBJ1-1; unclear D gene. Looked up from germline, CDR1 is SNHLY and CDR2 is FYNNEI. This CDR3 is built from 12 residues. V lost 6 bases and J 4 bases, leaving 9 bases between the germline ends. This CDR3 reads CASSEGGTEAFF. CDR3 coding DNA: TGTGCCAGCAGCGAGGGCGGCACTGAAGCTTTCTTT.

The rearrangement uses TRBV6-5 and TRBJ1-2; perhaps TRBD1 as D (6 bases). Trimming shortened V by 3 bases and J by 6 bases, and 17 bases separated the two germline ends. CDR3 length: 15 residues. Looked up from germline, CDR1 is MNHEY and CDR2 is SVGAGI. This chain's CDR3 is CASSYISTGGHGYTF. CDR3 in DNA: TGTGCCAGCAGTTATATCTCGACAGGAGGGCATGGCTACACCTTC.

The V and J genes are TRBV5-1 and TRBJ2-1; D might be TRBD2 (6 bases). This CDR3 comprises 14 residues. V lost 1 base to trimming and J lost 5 bases, with 10 bases between them. CDR1 and CDR2 from the germline V gene are SGHRS and YFSETQ. The CDR3 spells CASSLTSQNNEQFF. In nucleotides, the CDR3 is TGCGCCAGCAGCTTGACTAGCCAGAACAATGAGCAGTTCTTC.

The gene calls are TRBV6-1 and TRBJ2-7; perhaps TRBD2 as D (6 bases). The V gene's germline CDR1 is MNHNS and CDR2 SASEGT. The germline V and J ends were trimmed by 1 base and 3 bases, with 13 bases remaining between them. CDR3 length equals 15 residues. The chain's CDR3 is CASSEGPGDFYEQYF. The CDR3 nucleotides read TGTGCCAGCAGTGAAGGTCCGGGAGATTTCTACGAGCAGTACTTC.

This chain connects TRBV11-2 to TRBJ2-7, with D tentatively TRBD2 (5 bases). The CDR3 loop spans 12 amino acids. Germline V gene lookup returns CDR1 SGHAT and CDR2 FQNNGV. V was shortened by 6 bases and J by 7 bases, with 13 bases between the two germline ends. This CDR3 reads CASSPGPGEQYF. DNA of the CDR3: TGTGCCAGCAGTCCCGGGCCGGGGGAGCAGTACTTC.

The chain recombines TRBV15 with TRBJ1-1; TRBD1 aligns across 7 bases. The CDR3 extends over 15 amino acids. Germline V gene data show CDR1 as LNHNV and CDR2 as YYDKDF (reference sequence). V trimming: 2 bases; J trimming: 3 bases; junction bases outside the gene matches: 6. The CDR3 is CATSRSRDSYTEAFF. CDR3 in DNA: TGTGCCACCAGCAGAAGCCGGGACAGCTACACTGAAGCTTTCTTT.

By its share, this clone is medium-sized. The chain has TRBV6-4 and TRBJ1-1; D perhaps matches TRBD1 (6 bases). Trimming removed 3 bases from V and 4 bases from J, with 6 bases in between. This CDR3 contains 12 residues. Germline V CDR1 and CDR2: MRHNA, SNTAGT. The CDR3 sequence is CASSEGGTEAFF. The CDR3 nucleotides read TGTGCCAGCAGTGAAGGGGGCACTGAAGCTTTCTTT.

The chain has TRBV7-8 and TRBJ1-1; TRBD1 agrees at 9 bases. This CDR3 has 17 amino acids. With 2 bases clipped from V and 5 bases from J, the junction kept 12 bases outside the gene matches. In germline, CDR1 is SGHVS, CDR2 FQNEAQ. The DNA of the CDR3 is TGTGCCAGCAGCTTATTCGGGACAGGGTTGAAGGGGACTGAAGCTTTCTTT. Amino acids: CASSLFGTGLKGTEAFF.

Only one count was recorded for this clone. In DNA, the CDR3 is TGTGCCAGCAGCCCACAACAGGGAGAAGCTTTCTTT. It codes for CASSPQQGEAFF. V is TRBV9 and J is TRBJ1-1; maybe TRBD1 (6 bases). This CDR3 comprises 12 residues. V was cut by 4 bases and J by 8 bases, with 12 bases left in between. Germline V gene sequence: CDR1 SGDLS, CDR2 YYNGEE.

This clone was observed at least ten times. CDR3 residues: CASSQDRPDGYTF. CDR3 coding DNA: TGCGCCAGCAGCCAAGATCGGCCAGACGGCTACACCTTC. The chain couples TRBV4-1 to TRBJ1-2; the D is unclear. The CDR3 loop spans 13 amino acids. Germline loops: CDR1 MGHRA, CDR2 YSYEKL. Trimming stripped 0 bases from V and 8 bases from J, with 10 bases between.

The chain links TRBV10-2 to TRBJ1-1; TRBD1 might be the D (6 bases). The germline CDR1 and CDR2 sequences are WSHSY and SAAADI. Between the trimmed V and J ends, which lost 6 bases and 3 bases, there was a span of 14 bases. The CDR3 has 14 amino acids. The DNA of the CDR3 is TGCGCCAGCAGCCACAGGGTGAAGGACACTGAAGCTTTCTTT. As protein: CASSHRVKDTEAFF.

The V call is TRBV5-6, the J call TRBJ2-1, with 12 bases that match TRBD2. This CDR3 region has 16 residues. CDR1 is SGHDT, CDR2 YYEEEE, per germline. The trim removed 2 bases at V and 6 bases at J, leaving 6 bases unmatched. The CDR3 DNA is TGTGCCAGCAGCTTTAGCCTAGCGGGAGGGCTCAATGAGCAGTTCTTC. Protein product: CASSFSLAGGLNEQFF.

The chain has TRBV11-2 and TRBJ2-3; the D gene is possibly TRBD1 (10 bases). The CDR3 is 15 amino acids. V gave up 6 bases and J gave up 4 bases, with 17 bases separating them. The V gene's germline CDR1 is SGHAT and CDR2 FQNNGV. This CDR3 reads CASRTSGQGADTQYF. Here the CDR3 DNA reads TGTGCCAGCAGGACTAGCGGACAGGGGGCAGATACGCAGTATTTT.

V is TRBV6-4 and J is TRBJ2-1; TRBD1 might be the D (5 bases). Trimming took off 0 bases at V and 3 bases at J, with 6 bases between the two ends. The CDR3 has 14 amino acids. Germline V gives CDR1 MRHNA, CDR2 SNTAGT. This CDR3 is CASSDSGDYNEQFF. The DNA of the CDR3 is TGTGCCAGCAGTGACTCAGGGGACTACAATGAGCAGTTCTTC.

The gene calls are TRBV5-1 and TRBJ1-1; D is possibly TRBD1 (5 bases). The CDR3 loop spans 13 amino acids. Germline CDR1 SGHRS, CDR2 YFSETQ. Trimming left V 3 bases short and J 7 bases short, with 13 bases between. CDR3 loop: CASSYTGTLEAFF. The CDR3 nucleotides are TGCGCCAGCAGCTATACCGGGACTCTTGAAGCTTTCTTT. Full variable domain (missing parts from reference TRBV5-1 and TRBJ1-1): KAGVTQTPRYLIKTRGQQVTLSCSPISGHRSVSWYQQTPGQGLQFLFEYFSETQRNKGNFPGRFSGRQFSNSRSEMNVSTLELGDSALYLCASSYTGTLEAFFGQGTRLTVV.

The CDR3 loop is CSVDGSPLTDTQYF. CDR3 nucleotide sequence: TGCAGCGTTGATGGTAGCCCCCTCACAGATACGCAGTATTTT. The chain carries TRBV29-1 and TRBJ2-3; the D is unclear. CDR3 length equals 14 residues. V lost 3 bases to trimming and J lost 2 bases, with 12 bases between them. CDR1 and CDR2 (germline): SQVTM, ANQGSEA.

The genes are TRBV7-6 and TRBJ2-7, with D tentatively TRBD2 (7 bases). Germline CDR1 is SGHVS and CDR2 is FNYEAQ. The V gene lost 0 bases and the J gene lost 6 bases, with 15 bases spanning the gap. The CDR3 has 15 amino acids. As DNA, the CDR3 is TGTGCCAGCAGCTTAGCGGAGGGGGGGCGTCGCGAGCAGTACTTC. It specifies CASSLAEGGRREQYF.

The chain uses TRBV15 and TRBJ1-3; D not resolved. This CDR3 comprises 15 residues. Germline V gives CDR1 LNHNV, CDR2 YYDKDF (reference sequence). Trimming took 0 bases from V and 1 from J, leaving 7 bases between them. CDR3: CATSREITSGNTIYF. The CDR3 DNA reads TGTGCCACCAGCAGAGAGATTACTTCTGGAAACACCATATATTTT.

The chain combines TRBV7-8 with TRBJ2-5; TRBD1 agrees at 8 bases. Germline V gives CDR1 SGHVS, CDR2 FQNEAQ. The V segment lost 7 bases and the J segment 3 bases; nucleotides outside the gene matches: 7. This CDR3 spans 14 amino acids. The CDR3 region is CASILETGEETQYF. The CDR3 DNA is TGTGCCAGCATTCTAGAGACAGGGGAAGAGACCCAGTACTTC.

This CDR3 reads CAWSVTPDSFYNEQFF. The CDR3 coding sequence is TGTGCCTGGAGTGTAACCCCGGATTCCTTCTACAATGAGCAGTTCTTC. The chain has TRBV30 and TRBJ2-1; D is ambiguous. V was shortened by 0 bases and J by 3 bases, with 15 bases between the two germline ends. The CDR3 extends over 16 amino acids. Germline V lookup: CDR1 GTSNPN, CDR2 SVGIG (reference sequence).

The chain recombines TRBV13 with TRBJ2-3, with 9 bases that match TRBD2. Germline CDR1 reads PRHDT; CDR2 reads FYEKMQ (reference sequence). The CDR3 runs to 15 residues. Losses at the gene ends were 5 bases for V and 1 base for J; bases not matched to a gene: 4. This chain's CDR3 is CASSPRTSGTDTQYF. The CDR3 bases are TGTGCCAGCAGCCCCCGGACTAGCGGCACAGATACGCAGTATTTT.

This sequence joins TRBV19 and TRBJ2-1, with 8 positions matching TRBD1. The CDR3 covers 12 residues. V shed 8 bases, J shed 13 bases, and the junction held 10 bases outside the gene matches. In germline, CDR1 is LNHDA, CDR2 SQIVND (reference sequence). CDR3 in DNA: TGTGCCAGTGAGGTCCCGGGACAGGCCCAGTTCTTC. Translation: CASEVPGQAQFF.

The gene calls are TRBV5-1 and TRBJ1-1, with unresolved D. Germline lookup yields CDR1 SGHRS and CDR2 YFSETQ. This CDR3 comprises 14 residues. Trimming shortened V by 0 bases and J by 6 bases, and 12 bases separated the two germline ends. The CDR3 nucleotides are TGCGCCAGCAGCTTGGGACCGCTGGCTCCTGAAGCTTTCTTT. It translates to CASSLGPLAPEAFF.

This chain links TRBV7-2 with TRBJ2-7, with 7 bases lining up with TRBD1. J gave up 0 bases and V 8 bases, and 4 bases lay outside the gene matches. This CDR3 contains 13 residues. Germline V gives CDR1 SGHTA, CDR2 FQGNSA. The DNA of the CDR3 is TGTGCCAGCCTAGGGACAGACTCCTACGAGCAGTACTTC. Its protein is CASLGTDSYEQYF.

The chain couples TRBV19 to TRBJ1-5; D is uncertain. CDR1 is LNHDA and CDR2 is SQIVND in the germline V gene (reference sequence). CDR3 length: 15 residues. V was trimmed by 8 bases and J by 0 bases, leaving 14 bases between them. Here the CDR3 DNA reads TGTGCCAGTGTCGAACAGACTTATAGCAATCAGCCCCAGCATTTT. Protein product: CASVEQTYSNQPQHF.

The chain is built from TRBV4-2 and TRBJ1-1; the match to TRBD1 covers 11 bases. V shed 2 bases, J shed 0 bases, and the junction held 5 bases outside the gene matches. CDR1 is LGHNA and CDR2 is YNFKEQ in the germline V gene. CDR3 size: 17 residues. CDR3 protein: CASSQWGQGDMNTEAFF. The DNA of the CDR3 is TGTGCCAGCAGCCAATGGGGACAGGGGGACATGAACACTGAAGCTTTCTTT.

The chain carries TRBV27 and TRBJ2-6; D uncertain. Germline V gives CDR1 MNHEY, CDR2 SMNVEV (reference sequence). CDR3 length: 12 residues. V gave up 8 bases and J gave up 1 base, with 3 bases separating them. Written as DNA, the CDR3 is TGTGCCAGCCTTTCTGGGGCCAACGTCCTGACTTTC. Protein product: CASLSGANVLTF.

The chain couples TRBV9 to TRBJ2-3; 10 positions agree with TRBD2. Germline assignment: CDR1 SGDLS and CDR2 YYNGEE. There are 17 residues in the CDR3. Trimming at V came to 0 bases and at J to 1 base, leaving 5 bases not matched to a gene. CDR3 DNA: TGTGCCAGCAGCGTAGCTGGGCTAGCGGGGGGCACAGATACGCAGTATTTT. Translation gives CASSVAGLAGGTDTQYF.

The gene calls are TRBV9 and TRBJ2-7; TRBD2 might be the D (7 bases). The CDR3 is 15 amino acids. The V gene lost 4 bases and the J gene lost 2 bases, with 16 bases spanning the gap. Germline V gives CDR1 SGDLS, CDR2 YYNGEE. The CDR3, as DNA: TGTGCCAGCAGCCCCATGGGGGGGACAACCTACGAGCAGTACTTC. This translates into CASSPMGGTTYEQYF.

The chain couples TRBV7-5 to TRBJ1-1; TRBD1, as called in the table, went unchecked against the DNA. TRBV7-5 is a documented pseudogene. This CDR3 contains 18 residues. CDR3 nucleotide sequence: TGTGCCAGAAGCTCAATTCCGGGACAGGGGTCCATGAACACTGAAGCTTTCTTT. Protein: CARSSIPGQGSMNTEAFF.